Listed below are T cell receptor beta chains from one sample, sequenced in a study of T cell responses to AZD1222 COVID-19 vaccine. The repertoire was sequenced with immunoSEQ multiplex PCR; TCRdb's copy has only in-frame clones and lacks some. The table lists some 110,000 clones, 75% to 90% of them singletons. Sequencing was performed on peripheral blood, taken 28 days after the second AZD1222 dose. These receptors were collected from an adult who received the AZD1222 COVID-19 vaccine. The CDR3 runs from the conserved cysteine through the conserved F or W. D genes are given only for firm matches. Only part of the rows carry a size: once, few, many, or a class if the clone is expanded.

size,J,V,D,CDR3,DNA
few,TRBJ2-3,TRBV19,TRBD1,CASSTKDRGRTDTQYF,TGTGCCAGTAGTACCAAGGACAGGGGACGGACAGATACGCAGTATTTT
-,TRBJ1-3,TRBV30,TRBD1,CARQGASGNTIYF,TGTGCCCGACAGGGAGCCTCTGGAAACACCATATATTTT
-,TRBJ2-7,TRBV5-4,-,CASSLNRHGPSYEQYF,TGTGCCAGCAGCTTGAATCGACACGGGCCCTCCTACGAGCAGTACTTC
-,TRBJ2-3,TRBV2,TRBD1,CASSSRTGDTDTQYF,TGTGCCAGCTCCTCGCGGACAGGAGACACAGATACGCAGTATTTT
-,TRBJ1-5,TRBV19,TRBD1,CASSIGTAGRQPQHF,TGTGCCAGTAGTATCGGGACAGCGGGTCGGCAGCCCCAGCATTTT
-,TRBJ2-1,TRBV10-2,-,CASSESRLGQFF,TGCGCCAGCAGTGAGTCGAGGCTAGGGCAGTTCTTC
-,TRBJ1-2,TRBV27,-,CASSPTSPIYGYTF,TGTGCCAGCAGTCCAACGTCGCCCATCTATGGCTACACCTTC
-,TRBJ1-5,TRBV27,-,CASSLWGRGDQPQHF,TGTGCCAGCAGTTTATGGGGGAGGGGGGATCAGCCCCAGCATTTT
-,TRBJ2-7,TRBV19,TRBD1,CASSIGTGAVEQYF,TGTGCCAGTAGTATCGGGACAGGGGCGGTCGAGCAGTACTTC
-,TRBJ1-2,TRBV9,-,CASSGTGYGYTF,TGTGCCAGCAGCGGGACGGGGTATGGCTACACCTTC
-,TRBJ1-5,TRBV7-2,-,CASSLAQRRPQHF,TGTGCCAGCAGCTTAGCGCAAAGGCGGCCCCAGCATTTT
-,TRBJ2-7,TRBV12-5,-,CASGSPPRCLRYEQYF,TGTGCTAGTGGTTCCCCCCCCCGATGCCTCAGGTACGAGCAGTACTTC
-,TRBJ2-1,TRBV4-2,TRBD2,CASSLSGGGDNEQFF,TGTGCCAGCAGCCTTTCGGGCGGGGGTGATAATGAGCAGTTCTTC
-,TRBJ2-1,TRBV19,-,CASSIGGNSYNEQFF,TGTGCCAGTAGTATTGGCGGAAACTCCTACAATGAGCAGTTCTTC
-,TRBJ2-1,TRBV3-1/TRBV3-2,-,CASSQDLAGTARYNEQFF,TGTGCCAGCAGCCAAGATTTGGCCGGGACTGCCCGTTACAATGAGCAGTTCTTC
-,TRBJ2-3,TRBV27,-,CASSLRGTDTQYF,TGTGCCAGCAGTTTAAGGGGCACAGATACGCAGTATTTT
-,TRBJ2-5,TRBV7-7,-,CASSLDSHQETQYF,TGTGCCAGCAGCTTAGACAGCCACCAAGAGACCCAGTACTTC
once,TRBJ1-2,TRBV6-5,-,CASSSRVNYGYTF,TGTGCCAGCAGTTCCAGGGTTAACTATGGCTACACCTTC
-,TRBJ1-1,TRBV30,-,CAWSRGPQGKAFF,TGTGCCTGGAGTCGAGGACCGCAGGGAAAAGCTTTCTTT
few,TRBJ1-2,TRBV13,TRBD1,CASSLEGTGGGYTF,TGTGCCAGCAGCTTAGAAGGGACAGGGGGCGGCTACACCTTC
-,TRBJ2-1,TRBV5-8,-,CASTLGSSYNEQFF,TGTGCCAGCACCTTGGGAAGCTCCTACAATGAGCAGTTCTTC
-,TRBJ1-1,TRBV5-1,TRBD1,CASSLSGTGPQNTEAFF,TGCGCCAGCAGCTTGTCCGGGACAGGCCCTCAGAACACTGAAGCTTTCTTT
-,TRBJ1-5,TRBV2,-,CASSERRNTPQPQHF,TGTGCCAGCAGTGAGCGGAGGAACACTCCTCAGCCCCAGCATTTT
once,TRBJ1-6,TRBV27,-,CASSFSGVRSLHF,TGTGCCAGCAGCTTCTCAGGGGTTCGATCCCTCCACTTT
-,TRBJ1-2,TRBV12-5,-,CASGGPGPRNYGYTF,TGTGCTAGTGGTGGGCCGGGACCGAGAAACTATGGCTACACCTTC
-,TRBJ1-5,TRBV6-1,-,CASSESLGYQPQHF,TGTGCCAGCAGTGAATCTCTCGGTTACCAGCCCCAGCATTTT
-,TRBJ2-3,TRBV3-1/TRBV3-2,-,CASSHAGGDTQYF,TGTGCCAGCAGCCATGCTGGGGGAGATACGCAGTATTTT
-,TRBJ1-4,TRBV5-5,TRBD1,CASSPPPQGDEKLFF,TGTGCCAGCAGCCCTCCTCCCCAGGGGGATGAAAAACTGTTTTTT
-,TRBJ1-5,TRBV6-4,-,CASSSDYSNQPQHF,TGTGCCAGCAGTTCGGATTATAGCAATCAGCCCCAGCATTTT
-,TRBJ1-1,TRBV2,TRBD1,CASSWDRGRGGTEAFF,TGTGCCAGCAGTTGGGACAGGGGAAGGGGAGGCACTGAAGCTTTCTTT
-,TRBJ1-1,TRBV10-1,TRBD1,CASTGQDTEAFF,TGCGCCAGCACCGGACAGGACACTGAAGCTTTCTTT
once,TRBJ1-2,TRBV9,-,CASSVRGNTF,TGTGCCAGCAGCGTTCGGGGGAACACCTTC
-,TRBJ1-6,TRBV2,-,CASSEWADRGYNSPLHF,TGTGCCAGCAGTGAATGGGCCGACCGGGGGTATAATTCACCCCTCCACTTT
few,TRBJ1-1,TRBV7-6,TRBD1,CASSLFQGAAKRAFF,TGTGCCAGCAGCTTATTTCAGGGGGCCGCTAAAAGAGCTTTCTTT
-,TRBJ1-3,TRBV5-4,-,CASSLMASSGNTIYF,TGTGCCAGCAGCTTGATGGCCAGCTCTGGAAACACCATATATTTT
-,TRBJ2-1,TRBV7-2,TRBD2,CASSLGGLAGALKGNEQFF,TGTGCCAGCAGCTTAGGGGGACTAGCGGGGGCCCTAAAGGGCAATGAGCAGTTCTTC
-,TRBJ2-5,TRBV2,-,CASRRGVQETQYF,TGTGCCAGTCGGAGAGGCGTCCAAGAGACCCAGTACTTC
few,TRBJ1-1,TRBV20-1,-,CSALPKAFF,TGCAGTGCCCTTCCGAAAGCTTTCTTT
-,TRBJ1-1,TRBV6-5,TRBD1,CASSRTGVDEAFF,TGTGCCAGCAGTCGGACAGGGGTGGATGAAGCTTTCTTT
-,TRBJ2-1,TRBV3-1/TRBV3-2,-,CASSQNTYNEQFF,TGTGCCAGCAGCCAGAACACCTACAATGAGCAGTTCTTC
-,TRBJ2-7,TRBV7-9,TRBD2,CASSRLAGEAYEQYF,TGTGCCAGCAGCCGACTAGCGGGGGAAGCATACGAGCAGTACTTC
-,TRBJ1-5,TRBV28,-,CASRTVGNQPQHF,TGTGCCAGCAGGACAGTCGGCAATCAGCCCCAGCATTTT
-,TRBJ1-4,TRBV29-1,TRBD1,CSVLGQARGPEKLFF,TGCAGCGTACTGGGACAGGCTAGGGGGCCTGAAAAACTGTTTTTT
-,TRBJ2-2,TRBV9,TRBD2,CASSGHSGSLTGELFF,TGTGCCAGCAGCGGCCATAGCGGGAGCCTGACCGGGGAGCTGTTTTTT
-,TRBJ2-3,TRBV10-3,-,CAISESTDTQYF,TGTGCCATCAGTGAGTCTACAGATACGCAGTATTTT
-,TRBJ2-5,TRBV7-2,TRBD1,CASSADRGQETQYF,TGTGCCAGCAGCGCCGACAGGGGCCAAGAGACCCAGTACTTC